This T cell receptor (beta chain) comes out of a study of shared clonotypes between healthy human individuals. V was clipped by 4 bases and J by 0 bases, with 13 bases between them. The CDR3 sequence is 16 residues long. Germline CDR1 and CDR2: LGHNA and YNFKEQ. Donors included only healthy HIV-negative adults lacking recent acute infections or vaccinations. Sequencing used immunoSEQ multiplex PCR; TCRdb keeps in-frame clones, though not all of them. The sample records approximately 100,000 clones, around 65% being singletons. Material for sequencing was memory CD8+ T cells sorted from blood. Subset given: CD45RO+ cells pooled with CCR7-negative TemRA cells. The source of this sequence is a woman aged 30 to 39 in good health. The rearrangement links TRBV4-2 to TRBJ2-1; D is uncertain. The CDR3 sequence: CASSRALLSSYNEQFF. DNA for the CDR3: TGTGCCAGCAGCCGAGCTTTGCTAAGCTCCTACAATGAGCAGTTCTTC.